The T cell receptor beta chain described here comes from a study of CD8 T cells in ankylosing spondylitis. General observations from the study: Blood of patients with ankylosing spondylitis appeared to be characterized by a TCR beta motif of eight highly homologous variants.

This clonotype is medium-sized within its sample. Antigen: not known. With molecular barcodes, quantitative 5'-RACE was used to make the TCR beta libraries. In TCRdb, the 5' RACE reads were re-called with MiXCR into one record per CDR3 protein. The table shows 30,000 to 45,000 distinct CDR3 sequences, with more than 9.5% occurring only once. Input material: synovial fluid, either unsorted or a sorted T cell fraction (not recorded which). This sequence originates from a male donor with ankylosing spondylitis.

DNA for the CDR3: TGTGCCAGCAGTGCAGGGCCTGGAAACACCATATATTTT. It translates to CASSAGPGNTIYF. The chain couples TRBV2 to TRBJ1-3; D may be TRBD1 (5 bases). Deletions cut 4 bases from V and 2 bases from J, with 6 bases between. CDR3 length: 13 residues. Germline assignment: CDR1 SNHLY and CDR2 FYNNEI. Full variable domain (missing parts from reference TRBV2 and TRBJ1-3): EPEVTQTPSHQVTQMGQEVILRCVPISNHLYFYWYRQILGQKVEFLVSFYNNEISEKSEIFDDQFSVERPDGSNFTLKIRSTKLEDSAMYFCASSAGPGNTIYFGEGSWLTVV.